This T cell receptor beta chain came from a study of cytomegalovirus exposure and HLA in healthy donors. Looking at the study overall: The Caucasian-associated ancestry cluster contained 81% of the 300 to 450 genotyped donors.

This CDR3 region has 17 residues. Germline V gives CDR1 SGHTA, CDR2 FQGNSA. Trimming pared 0 bases from V and 10 bases from J, leaving 21 bases between. On this clone itself: Its target is unknown.

Whole-study findings and limits: Within an earlier analysis, most TCR beta V segments proved productive either about 87% or about 30% of the time. Upon later analysis, HLA-associated TCR beta chains proved more clonally expanded than other, equally common chains.

A multiplex PCR was run with 60 Vbeta primers and 13 Jbeta primers. Sequencing was performed with immunoSEQ multiplex PCR; in TCRdb, only in-frame clones are kept and a portion is missing. Its table lists more than 95,000 clones. Sequenced material: PBMCs. This chain connects TRBV7-2 to TRBJ2-2; perhaps TRBD2 as D (6 bases). The sequence was collected from a man aged 25 to 40 in good health and CMV-seronegative. Here the CDR3 DNA reads TGTGCCAGCAGCTTAGCCCTCTGGGTCAGGGAGGAAGAGGAGCTGTTTTTT. Its translation: CASSLALWVREEEELFF. Complete variable domain (other parts from reference TRBV7-2 and TRBJ2-2): GAGVSQSPSNKVTEKGKDVELRCDPISGHTALYWYRQSLGQGLEFLIYFQGNSAPDKSGLPSDRFSAERTGGSVSTLTIQRTQQEDSAVYLCASSLALWVREEEELFFGEGSRLTVL.